This T cell receptor (beta chain) stems from a study of long-term antiretroviral therapy in people with HIV. The study, taken as a whole, reports: Sampling of blood ran from the mid-2000s to the late 2010s, and older ART regimens were possibly in use.

Sampling of each donor yielded at least one pre-ART PBMC sample and at least two post-ART PBMC samples. Treatment for all HIV-infected participants took place in the United States. Samples were assayed with immunoSEQ v3.0 at survey level. 40,000-50,000 T-cell genomes per sample were the sequencing target. Repertoires were generated with immunoSEQ multiplex PCR, while TCRdb's copy carries only in-frame clones and drops some. The table includes about 31,000 clones, 75% to 90% detected once. V gave up 0 bases and J gave up 5 bases; unmatched junction bases: 9. Germline-derived CDR1 and CDR2 are SGHKS and YYEKEE (reference sequence). This CDR3 has 16 amino acids. In regard to this clone: Its cognate antigen is unknown.

The input for sequencing was unsorted PBMCs, taken about 5 years before starting antiretroviral therapy. The TCR comes from a man aged 50-60 years with HIV. The chain is built from TRBV5-5 and TRBJ1-2; 8 bases are a match to TRBD1. The CDR3 loop is CASSLAAGQEEYGYTF. CDR3 DNA: TGTGCCAGCAGCTTGGCTGCGGGACAGGAGGAGTATGGCTACACCTTC.